These T cell receptor beta chains were read from a single sample in a study of cytomegalovirus exposure and HLA in healthy donors. Generated by immunoSEQ multiplex PCR, the TCRdb table keeps only in-frame clones and is missing some. The sample lists around 150,000 clones; about four fifths were seen once. Sequencing was carried out using PBMCs. The receptor set was obtained from a woman between 45 and 60 years old in good health and CMV-seronegative. Both conserved end residues are part of each CDR3. D genes are given only for firm matches. Some rows have no size entry. The others give once, few or many, or a class for an expanded clone.

CDR3 DNA	CDR3 protein	V gene	J gene	D gene	clone size
TGTGCCAGTACCACTCTGAGGTTGCGCAATCAGCCCCAGCATTTT	CASTTLRLRNQPQHF	TRBV19	TRBJ1-5	NA	NA
TGTGCCAGTAGTGGCCGACTAGGGGTAGAGACCCAGTACTTC	CASSGRLGVETQYF	TRBV19	TRBJ2-5	NA	few
TGTGCCAGCAGCCCCAAGGGAGGGGAAGGTCAGCCCCAGCATTTT	CASSPKGGEGQPQHF	TRBV7-2	TRBJ1-5	NA	once
TGTGCCAGCAGTTACGGGCTAGCGTCGTACAATGAGCAGTTCTTC	CASSYGLASYNEQFF	TRBV6-5	TRBJ2-1	NA	NA
TGTGCCAGCAGCGTCCAGACAGGAACCTACGAGCAGTACTTC	CASSVQTGTYEQYF	TRBV9	TRBJ2-7	NA	once
TGTGCCAGCATCAGCGGGGACCGGTTCTATGGCTACACCTTC	CASISGDRFYGYTF	TRBV2	TRBJ1-2	NA	few
TGTGCCAGCAGCCCGAGGGGGGGTCCGGATTCACCCCTCCACTTT	CASSPRGGPDSPLHF	TRBV9	TRBJ1-6	NA	NA
TGTGCCAGCAGTCATCAAGGGGCAGATACGCAGTATTTT	CASSHQGADTQYF	TRBV28	TRBJ2-3	NA	NA
TGCGCCAGCAGCACAGGGAACACTGAAGCTTTCTTT	CASSTGNTEAFF	TRBV10-2	TRBJ1-1	NA	NA
TGCGCCAGCAGCTTTGTTCCACAGGGGTTCACTGAAGCTTTCTTT	CASSFVPQGFTEAFF	TRBV5-1	TRBJ1-1	TRBD1	NA
TGTGCCAGCAGCTTTACAGGGACCCAGTACTTC	CASSFTGTQYF	TRBV7-2	TRBJ2-5	NA	NA
TGTGCCAGTAGTATAGGACTGGTAGCTTTCTTT	CASSIGLVAFF	TRBV19	TRBJ1-1	NA	once
TGTGCCAGTAGTAAGAGGCCGCGTGATGACAATGAGCAGTTCTTC	CASSKRPRDDNEQFF	TRBV19	TRBJ2-1	NA	once
TGTGCCAGCAGCGTACGGGACAGGGGGATAGGCTACACCTTC	CASSVRDRGIGYTF	TRBV9	TRBJ1-2	TRBD1	NA
TGCGCCAGCAGCTTGGGGACAGGCCGGAGTAGTGAAAAACTGTTTTTT	CASSLGTGRSSEKLFF	TRBV5-1	TRBJ1-4	TRBD1	NA
TGCGCCAGCAGTGAGGGCCCGGACAGCTTGAACACCGGGGAGCTGTTTTTT	CASSEGPDSLNTGELFF	TRBV10-1	TRBJ2-2	NA	NA
TGTGCCAGCTCACAAGGGGTCAATCAGCCCCAGCATTTT	CASSQGVNQPQHF	TRBV18	TRBJ1-5	NA	NA
TGTGCCAGCAGCCGTCTAGCGGGGGGGGGACTCAATGAGCAGTTCTTC	CASSRLAGGGLNEQFF	TRBV7-2	TRBJ2-1	TRBD2	NA
TGTGCCAGCAGCTTAGTAAACTACGAGCAGTACTTC	CASSLVNYEQYF	TRBV7-9	TRBJ2-7	NA	few
TGTGCCATCAGTGAGTCGATAGGGGTGGAAGAGACCCAGTACTTC	CAISESIGVEETQYF	TRBV10-3	TRBJ2-5	NA	NA
TGTGCCAGCGCAGCCCGGACAGGGTCGAACACTGAAGCTTTCTTT	CASAARTGSNTEAFF	TRBV6-5	TRBJ1-1	TRBD1	NA
TGCGCCAGCAGTCATGGGGGGACAGGGGGCTACCATGAGCAGTTCTTC	CASSHGGTGGYHEQFF	TRBV23-1	TRBJ2-1	TRBD1	NA
TGTGCCAGTAGTATGAGTCGGGACAACTCTGGAAACACCATATATTTT	CASSMSRDNSGNTIYF	TRBV19	TRBJ1-3	NA	NA
TGTGCCAGCACCACTCGGCCGACAGGCGGAGCTTTCTTT	CASTTRPTGGAFF	TRBV7-2	TRBJ1-1	NA	NA
TGTGCCAGTAGTCTTATAGTGGGGACAGGGCGGTACAATGAGCAGTTCTTC	CASSLIVGTGRYNEQFF	TRBV19	TRBJ2-1	TRBD1	NA
TGCAGCGCCTTGCGGGAGGTCGATGAGCAGTTCTTC	CSALREVDEQFF	TRBV29-1	TRBJ2-1	TRBD2	NA
TGTGCGATCAGAGGACTAGCGGGAGCTGACGGGGAGCTGTTTTTT	CAIRGLAGADGELFF	TRBV10-3	TRBJ2-2	TRBD2	NA
TGTGCCAGCAGTTATCGCGCGAGGTACAATGAGCAGTTCTTC	CASSYRARYNEQFF	TRBV28	TRBJ2-1	NA	NA